These 26 T cell receptor beta chains were all obtained from the same sample, sequenced in a study of PD-1 blockade in mismatch repair-deficient tumors. Assay: immunoSEQ multiplex PCR; the TCRdb copy retains only in-frame clones and omits some. The sample lists 100,000 to 150,000 clones, 88% seen once, with roughly 12% in the top ten. This sample comprised peripheral blood, obtained roughly 67 weeks after starting pembrolizumab. The receptors were sampled from an adult with mismatch repair-deficient cancer.

The chain couples TRBV6-5 to TRBJ1-5; the D is unclear. Between the trimmed V and J ends, which lost 0 bases and 3 bases, there was a span of 9 bases. The germline gives CDR1 MNHEY, CDR2 SVGAGI. CDR3 length: 15 residues. The CDR3 sequence: CASSYSSGFNQPQHF. For the CDR3, the DNA is TGTGCCAGCAGTTACTCCTCAGGTTTCAATCAGCCCCAGCATTTT.

This rearrangement joins TRBV7-3 to TRBJ1-1; TRBD1 agrees at 7 bases. The CDR3 runs 14 residues. Trimming cost V 2 bases and J 5 bases; bases outside gene matches: 5. Germline V gene lookup returns CDR1 SGHTA and CDR2 FQGTGA. The CDR3 protein is CASSLGSGGTEAFF. For the CDR3, the DNA is TGTGCCAGCAGCTTAGGTTCAGGGGGAACTGAAGCTTTCTTT.

The sample holds one count of this clone. This chain joins TRBV19 and TRBJ2-7; D is unclear. CDR1 and CDR2 (germline): LNHDA, SQIVND (reference sequence). V was shortened by 4 bases and J by 3 bases, with 4 bases between the two germline ends. The CDR3 runs 11 residues. The CDR3 DNA sequence: TGTGCCAGTAGTAGGGTCTACGAGCAGTACTTC. It encodes CASSRVYEQYF.

The chain couples TRBV5-4 to TRBJ2-5; D is perhaps TRBD1 (6 bases). V was trimmed by 4 bases and J by 6 bases, leaving 16 bases between them. This CDR3 has 14 residues. Germline V gene sequence: CDR1 SGHNT, CDR2 YYREEE (reference sequence). CDR3 nucleotides: TGTGCCAGCAGCCGGGACACGCCAACCCAGACCCAGTACTTC. Its translation is CASSRDTPTQTQYF.

V is TRBV19 and J is TRBJ1-2; maybe TRBD1 (5 bases). The V and J ends lost 4 bases and 8 bases respectively, with 11 bases between them. The CDR3 totals 12 residues. Germline V gene data show CDR1 as LNHDA and CDR2 as SQIVND (reference sequence). For the CDR3, the DNA is TGTGCCAGTAGTAACGGCAGGGAAGGCTACACCTTC. Translated: CASSNGREGYTF. Drawing the rest from reference TRBV19 and TRBJ1-2, the complete variable domain is DGGITQSPKYLFRKEGQNVTLSCEQNLNHDAMYWYRQDPGQGLRLIYYSQIVNDFQKGDIAEGYSVSREKKESFPLTVTSAQKNPTAFYLCASSNGREGYTFGSGTRLTVV.

This rearrangement joins TRBV30 to TRBJ2-7; 10 bases fit TRBD2. This CDR3 has 15 residues. The V segment lost 4 bases and the J segment 3 bases; nucleotides outside the gene matches: 9. Germline CDR1 GTSNPN, CDR2 SVGIG (reference sequence). The CDR3 reads CAWTPAGTSVYEQYF. The CDR3 DNA sequence: TGTGCCTGGACTCCCGCCGGGACTAGCGTCTACGAGCAGTACTTC.

This clone has a single count. The CDR3 region is CASSETKGGNQPQHF. The CDR3 DNA follows: TGCGCCAGCAGTGAGACCAAAGGTGGCAATCAGCCCCAGCATTTT. The V and J genes are TRBV10-2 and TRBJ1-5; D is ambiguous. The germline gives CDR1 WSHSY, CDR2 SAAADI. V was clipped by 2 bases and J by 2 bases, with 10 bases between them. This CDR3 is 15 amino acids long.

The chain couples TRBV7-9 to TRBJ2-1, with 7 bases lining up with TRBD2. The V gene end was trimmed by 4 bases and the J gene end by 4 bases; junction bases not matched to a gene: 4. The CDR3 totals 14 residues. The germline CDR1 and CDR2 sequences are SEHNR and FQNEAQ (reference sequence). CDR3 nucleotides: TGTGCCAGCAGCTACCTAGCGGATTACAATGAGCAGTTCTTC. Translated, it gives CASSYLADYNEQFF.

The sample holds one count of this clone. The V gene is TRBV4-1, the J gene TRBJ2-5; 10 positions agree with TRBD2. The germline V gene has CDR1 MGHRA and CDR2 YSYEKL. CDR3 size: 18 residues. Trimming took 4 bases from V and 3 from J; bases not matched to a gene: 14. The CDR3 loop reads CASSRLSLAGVLKETQYF. DNA for the CDR3: TGCGCCAGCAGCCGACTATCGCTAGCGGGAGTTTTAAAAGAGACCCAGTACTTC.

This clone was found once. Here the CDR3 DNA reads TGCGCCAGCAGCCAAGGGGTCCGGGACTTTTACACCGGGGAGCTGTTTTTT. Protein sequence: CASSQGVRDFYTGELFF. The chain combines TRBV4-1 with TRBJ2-2; D is possibly TRBD2 (6 bases). Germline CDR1 reads MGHRA; CDR2 reads YSYEKL. This CDR3 contains 17 residues. Trimming pared 1 base from V and 3 bases from J, leaving 15 bases between.

Within the sample, this clone is medium-sized (0.01 to 0.1%). The chain links TRBV4-2 to TRBJ2-7; 7 nucleotides match TRBD1. Germline V gives CDR1 LGHNA, CDR2 YNFKEQ. This CDR3 region has 15 residues. After removal of 0 bases from V and 0 bases from J, the junction contained 2 bases not matched to a gene. In nucleotides, the CDR3 is TGTGCCAGCAGCCAAGATGGGGACAGCTCCTACGAGCAGTACTTC. This gives the protein CASSQDGDSSYEQYF.

The rearrangement links TRBV2 to TRBJ2-1, with 13 bases identical to TRBD2. This CDR3 contains 16 residues. V lost 4 bases to trimming and J lost 5 bases; unmatched junction nucleotides: 5. The germline CDR1 and CDR2 sequences are SNHLY and FYNNEI. Here the CDR3 DNA reads TGTGCCAGCAGTGTCCTCGGGACTAGCGGGGACAATGAGCAGTTCTTC. Its translation is CASSVLGTSGDNEQFF.

This clone turned up a few times. The chain joins TRBV6-5 to TRBJ1-2; TRBD1 agrees at 7 bases. There are 14 residues in the CDR3. V lost 4 bases, J lost 8 bases, and 10 bases stayed unmatched. The germline CDR1 and CDR2 sequences are MNHEY and SVGAGI. CDR3: CASSWRGGAGGYTF. The CDR3 DNA sequence: TGTGCCAGCAGTTGGAGAGGGGGCGCGGGAGGCTACACCTTC.

The V gene is TRBV19, the J gene TRBJ2-3; 8 bases are a match to TRBD2. V shed 2 bases, J shed 0 bases, and the junction held 1 base outside the gene matches. Germline V gene sequence: CDR1 LNHDA, CDR2 SQIVND (reference sequence). The CDR3 is made up of 15 amino acids. DNA of the CDR3: TGTGCCAGTAGTATATCTAGCGGGAGCACAGATACGCAGTATTTT. Protein product: CASSISSGSTDTQYF.

This chain links TRBV5-1 with TRBJ2-3; 10 nucleotides match TRBD1. CDR1 is SGHRS and CDR2 is YFSETQ in the germline V gene. V shed 4 bases and J 4 bases; nucleotides not matched to a gene: 6. This CDR3 is 15 amino acids long. The CDR3 coding sequence is TGCGCCAGCAGCCTGGAGGGACAGGGGCCAGATACGCAGTATTTT. This translates into CASSLEGQGPDTQYF.

This CDR3 is CATRSGTDGSYEQYF. The CDR3 DNA is TGCGCCACACGCTCCGGGACGGACGGCTCCTACGAGCAGTACTTC. The rearrangement joins TRBV5-1 to TRBJ2-7, with D perhaps being TRBD1 or TRBD2 (5 bases each). This CDR3 spans 15 amino acids. Germline assignment: CDR1 SGHRS and CDR2 YFSETQ. The V and J ends lost 9 bases and 0 bases respectively, with 19 bases between them.

This clone was recorded only once. The chain has TRBV5-6 and TRBJ2-7; no clear D gene. The V and J ends lost 4 bases and 0 bases respectively, with 2 bases between them. The CDR3 has 11 amino acids. Germline CDR1 reads SGHDT; CDR2 reads YYEEEE. The CDR3 region has the DNA TGTGCCAGCAGCACCTCCTACGAGCAGTACTTC. It codes for CASSTSYEQYF.

This rearrangement joins TRBV10-3 to TRBJ2-4; the D gene is possibly TRBD2 (5 bases). The CDR3 totals 14 residues. Germline values: CDR1 ENHRY, CDR2 SYGVKD. V was pared by 3 bases and J by 3 bases, with 9 bases between. The CDR3 region is CAISEGRGKNIQYF. DNA of the CDR3: TGTGCCATCAGTGAAGGACGGGGCAAAAACATTCAGTACTTC.

This rearrangement joins TRBV11-2 to TRBJ2-3, with 8 bases that match TRBD2. The germline V gene encodes CDR1 SGHAT and CDR2 FQNNGV. The V and J ends lost 2 bases and 2 bases, in that order; junction bases with no gene match: 3. The CDR3 has 15 amino acids. CDR3 in amino acids: CASSLIAGYTDTQYF. As DNA, the CDR3 is TGTGCCAGCAGCTTAATAGCGGGGTACACAGATACGCAGTATTTT.

The chain has TRBV30 and TRBJ2-7; 7 nucleotides agree with TRBD1. Germline-derived CDR1 and CDR2 are GTSNPN and SVGIG (reference sequence). V lost 2 bases and J lost 2; bases outside the gene matches: 6. The CDR3 runs 14 residues. This CDR3 reads CAWSLGGSTYEQYF. CDR3 DNA sequence: TGTGCCTGGAGTTTAGGGGGCAGCACCTACGAGCAGTACTTC.

The gene calls are TRBV13 and TRBJ2-3; TRBD1 or TRBD2 may be the D gene (6 bases each). V shed 4 bases and J shed 4 bases, with 21 bases lying between them. In germline, CDR1 is PRHDT, CDR2 FYEKMQ (reference sequence). The CDR3 extends over 17 amino acids. CDR3 protein: CASSSGGGPLSADTQYF. CDR3 in DNA: TGTGCCAGCAGCTCAGGAGGGGGACCGCTGAGCGCAGATACGCAGTATTTT.

This chain links TRBV5-5 with TRBJ2-7; D is possibly TRBD2 (5 bases). Germline V lookup: CDR1 SGHKS, CDR2 YYEKEE (reference sequence). The CDR3 contains 14 residues. V was trimmed by 2 bases and J by 1 base, leaving 10 bases between them. This CDR3 reads CASSLGLLSYEQYF. CDR3 coding DNA: TGTGCCAGCAGCTTAGGACTCCTGTCCTACGAGCAGTACTTC.

This clone was seen just once. The rearrangement uses TRBV18 and TRBJ2-7, with 8 positions matching TRBD2. Unmatched junction bases numbered 2, after V lost 1 base and J lost 3 bases. CDR3 size: 14 residues. Germline lookup yields CDR1 KGHSH and CDR2 LQKENI. The CDR3 spells CASSPLGLVYEQYF. The CDR3 nucleotides are TGTGCCAGCTCACCACTGGGACTAGTCTACGAGCAGTACTTC.

This clone was counted between two and nine times. The chain couples TRBV6-1 to TRBJ2-3; 13 bases line up with TRBD2. V was pared by 8 bases and J by 5 bases, with 7 bases of the junction left unmatched. The CDR3 has 15 residues. Germline V lookup: CDR1 MNHNS, CDR2 SASEGT. The CDR3 protein is CASLRLAGGGDTQYF. CDR3 nucleotides: TGTGCCAGCCTCAGACTAGCGGGAGGAGGAGATACGCAGTATTTT.

In its sample, this clone was seen once. The chain combines TRBV4-3 with TRBJ2-3; D is perhaps TRBD2 (6 bases). The germline V gene encodes CDR1 LGHNA and CDR2 YSLEER. CDR3 length: 17 amino acids. Trimming cost V 1 base and J 5 bases, with 19 bases left between them. CDR3 amino acids: CASSQGGRFRAIDTQYF. In DNA form, the CDR3 reads TGCGCCAGCAGCCAAGGAGGGAGGTTCAGGGCGATAGATACGCAGTATTTT.

This chain connects TRBV27 to TRBJ2-3; 8 bases agree with TRBD2. This CDR3 has 16 residues. Losses at the gene ends were 2 bases for V and 3 bases for J; bases not matched to a gene: 7. From germline, CDR1 is MNHEY and CDR2 SMNVEV (reference sequence). The CDR3 nucleotides are TGTGCCAGCAGTTTAACCGGGGCGGGAGGAACAGATACGCAGTATTTT. It yields the protein CASSLTGAGGTDTQYF.